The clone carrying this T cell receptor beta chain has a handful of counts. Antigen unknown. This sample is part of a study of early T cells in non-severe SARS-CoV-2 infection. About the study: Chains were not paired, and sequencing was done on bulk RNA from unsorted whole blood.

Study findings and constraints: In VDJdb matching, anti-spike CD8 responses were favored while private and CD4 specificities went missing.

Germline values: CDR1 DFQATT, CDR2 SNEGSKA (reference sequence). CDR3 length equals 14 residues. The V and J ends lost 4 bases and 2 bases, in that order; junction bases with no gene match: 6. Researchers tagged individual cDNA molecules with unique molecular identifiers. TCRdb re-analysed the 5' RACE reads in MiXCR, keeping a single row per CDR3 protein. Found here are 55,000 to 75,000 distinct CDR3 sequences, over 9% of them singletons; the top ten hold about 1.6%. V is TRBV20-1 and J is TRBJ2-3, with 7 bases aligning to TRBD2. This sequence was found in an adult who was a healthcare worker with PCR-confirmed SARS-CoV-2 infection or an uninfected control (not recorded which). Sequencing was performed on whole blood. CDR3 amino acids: CSAMGGKYTDTQYF. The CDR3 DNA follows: TGCAGTGCTATGGGGGGGAAATACACAGATACGCAGTATTTT.